This T cell receptor (beta chain) was identified in a study of cytomegalovirus exposure and HLA in healthy donors. Whole-study findings and limits: Only CMV serostatus was available as immune exposure information.

To note about this clone: What it binds is unknown.

V lost 2 bases, J lost 7 bases, and 13 bases stayed unmatched. The germline CDR1 and CDR2 sequences are MDHEN and SYDVKM. The CDR3 is 16 amino acids. Donors showed nominal health when sampled, although they likely had unrecorded immune exposures. PCR was performed using 60 Vbeta and 13 Jbeta primers. Produced via immunoSEQ multiplex PCR; TCRdb's table is partial and in-frame only. The sample lists around 30,000 clones, around 87% seen once, with around 3% in the top ten. This clonotype was obtained from a boy between 10 and 17 years old in good health and CMV-seronegative. The chain employs TRBV28 and TRBJ2-7; the match to TRBD1 covers 8 bases. The sample comprised PBMCs. CDR3 residues: CASSLGAVGRGHEQYF. The DNA for the CDR3 is TGTGCCAGCAGTTTAGGGGCTGTGGGCAGGGGGCATGAGCAGTACTTC.